One sample yielded the 10 T cell receptor beta chains listed below, sequenced in a study of radiation and T cells in renal cell carcinoma. The table came from immunoSEQ multiplex PCR; TCRdb's copy has only in-frame clones and leaves some out. The sample includes roughly 160,000 clones, 88% of them seen just once. The time point is: blood 4 weeks post-SBRT, at nephrectomy. Treatment in this sample: 15 Gy SBRT to primary tumor, nephrectomy 4 weeks later. This specimen was blood, taken from a patient whose treatment included radiotherapy and nephrectomy. These receptors all come from a woman aged 45-65 years with renal cell carcinoma.

The chain employs TRBV7-9 and TRBJ2-5; 8 bases match TRBD1. Germline-derived CDR1 and CDR2 are SEHNR and FQNEAQ (reference sequence). J lost 4 bases, V lost 3 bases, and 7 bases had no gene match. The CDR3 has 15 residues. Here the CDR3 DNA reads TGTGCCAGCAGCTTCCAAGGACAGGGCCTAGAGACCCAGTACTTC. Amino acids: CASSFQGQGLETQYF.

This chain connects TRBV29-1 to TRBJ2-3; no firm D call. CDR3 size: 11 residues. The germline V gene has CDR1 SQVTM and CDR2 ANQGSEA. V dropped 4 bases and J dropped 1 base, with 3 bases sitting between them. CDR3 in DNA: TGCAGCGTTGCCGGCACAGATACGCAGTATTTT. It yields the protein CSVAGTDTQYF.

The CDR3 spells CAISEGQGVLSGYTF. CDR3 in DNA: TGTGCCATCAGTGAGGGACAGGGGGTACTCTCTGGCTACACCTTC. The chain is built from TRBV10-3 and TRBJ1-2; 10 nucleotides line up with TRBD1. CDR3 length: 15 amino acids. Germline assignment: CDR1 ENHRY and CDR2 SYGVKD. V was pared by 2 bases and J by 7 bases, with 7 bases of the junction left unmatched.

This chain uses TRBV5-6 with TRBJ1-1; 9 bases map to TRBD1. The ends lost 3 bases at V and 1 base at J; junction bases unmatched: 7. Germline assignment: CDR1 SGHDT and CDR2 YYEEEE. This CDR3 has 16 residues. The CDR3 here is CASSYRGRGPNTEAFF. Here the CDR3 DNA reads TGTGCCAGCAGCTACAGGGGGCGAGGGCCGAACACTGAAGCTTTCTTT.

The chain links TRBV9 to TRBJ2-3, with TRBD2 matching 7 bases. CDR3 length: 14 amino acids. The J segment lost 4 bases and the V segment lost 4 bases, leaving 6 bases of the junction unmatched. The germline CDR1 and CDR2 sequences are SGDLS and YYNGEE. Here the CDR3 DNA reads TGTGCCAGCAGCCCCGGACTAGTGCCAGATACGCAGTATTTT. Protein sequence: CASSPGLVPDTQYF.

This chain connects TRBV7-2 to TRBJ2-7; D not certain. V was clipped by 1 base and J by 7 bases, with 14 bases between them. The germline CDR1 and CDR2 sequences are SGHTA and FQGNSA. The CDR3 is 14 residues long. For the CDR3, the DNA is TGTGCCAGCAGCTTAGATGTGAACTTAGGGGAGCAGTACTTC. Translating gives CASSLDVNLGEQYF.

The chain is built from TRBV19 and TRBJ1-5; perhaps TRBD1 as D (6 bases). The V gene lost 3 bases and the J gene lost 4 bases, with 10 bases spanning the gap. In germline, CDR1 is LNHDA, CDR2 SQIVND (reference sequence). CDR3 size: 14 residues. The chain's CDR3 is CASSIQGTNQPQHF. In DNA, the CDR3 is TGTGCCAGTAGTATCCAGGGGACGAATCAGCCCCAGCATTTT.

V is TRBV6-7 and J is TRBJ2-2; TRBD1 agrees at 7 bases. TRBV6-7 carries the ORF label, with uncertain function. After removal of 2 bases from V and 0 bases from J, the junction contained 3 bases not matched to a gene. This CDR3 is built from 16 residues. Here the CDR3 reads CASSYGQESNTGELFF. In DNA, the CDR3 is TGTGCCAGCAGTTACGGACAGGAATCGAACACCGGGGAGCTGTTTTTT.

The chain combines TRBV19 with TRBJ1-6; tentative D call: TRBD1 (6 bases). Germline V gives CDR1 LNHDA, CDR2 SQIVND (reference sequence). Trimming removed 5 bases at V and 6 bases at J, with 17 bases between. The CDR3 has 16 amino acids. CDR3 bases: TGTGCCAGTAGTCCCCTAGGACAGCAGACTAATTCACCCCTCCACTTT. It encodes CASSPLGQQTNSPLHF.

The V call is TRBV19, the J call TRBJ1-5; possibly TRBD1 for D (6 bases). Germline assignment: CDR1 LNHDA and CDR2 SQIVND (reference sequence). The V gene lost 6 bases and the J gene lost 4 bases, with 16 bases spanning the gap. This CDR3 region has 15 residues. CDR3 bases: TGTGCCAGTAGCTCCCTTGGGGGGCCTAATCAGCCCCAGCATTTT. It is translated as CASSSLGGPNQPQHF.